This T cell receptor (beta chain) originates from a study of blood T cell repertoires in COVID-19 (dated by TCRdb to the early 2020s). Study-wide context: The collaborator samples originated in the United States, Italy and Spain and spanned the acute and convalescent phases of COVID-19. The prospective study material was composed of cDNA or gDNA derived from T cells, B-cell-depleted T cells, or PBMCs. The dataset comprised deeply sampled blood TCRbeta repertoires from subjects exposed to, actively infected with, or recovered from COVID-19. The repertoires were released in a freely available public database meant as a resource for research on the immune response to SARS-CoV-2. Samples came from the ongoing ImmuneRACE study (first 160 participants) plus 1,254 subjects from 6 global collaborators. Sample metadata almost always included a de-identified subject ID, COVID-19 status, age in years and sex. HLA class I and class II types, where available, came from metadata supplied by the sample provider rather than from assay-based typing. Paper-wide results and their limitations: Clinical and demographic metadata were provided uncurated, with the amount varying by source and participant.

TCRbeta CDR3 regions were amplified from genomic DNA using the immunoSEQ Assay, a bias-controlled multiplex PCR. Per the source publication's procedure: Within the assay, amplification of reference gene primers was used to estimate how many nucleated cells each sample contained. Sequence reads were collapsed and filtered to measure the absolute abundance of every unique TCRbeta CDR3 rearrangement. For each sample, productive Simpson clonality was calculated as the square root of Simpson's diversity index over productive rearrangements. Sourced from immuneACCESS, this table was stored by TCRdb with only in-frame sequences that have V and J called. A share of the clones is absent; for the studies checked, an unresolved V gene accounts for under half, and the remainder has no known explanation. That table supplies the V and J calls and clone size; D and trimming were determined from the DNA. A total of tens of thousands of clones appear in this sample, over 75% of them only once. The top ten constitute around 15% of the sample.

Inclusive of the bounding cysteine and phenylalanine, the CDR3 is 13 residues long. The entry retains the CDR3 DNA only, 39 bases that are in frame from base 1. V was cut back by 4 bases and J by 4 bases, leaving a gap of 12 bases between them. For CDR1 and CDR2, the germline V gene (reference sequence) lists SGHNT and YYREEE. Whole blood was collected in K2EDTA tubes by collaborating institutions according to the institutions' own protocols. For TCRbeta analysis, collaborator samples were shipped as frozen whole blood, as isolated PBMCs, or as DNA extracted from either sample type. For this clone: This clone's antigen is unknown. Qualities for individual bases were not recorded, and no much larger clone is one base off.

The sample consisted of peripheral blood. The sequence links TRBV5-4 to TRBJ2-7; the D region possibly corresponds to TRBD1 (7 bases align). This receptor was obtained from a human donor in a cohort sampled during active COVID-19. Here the CDR3 is given as CASSAGQPYEQYF. The DNA reads as follows: TGTGCCAGCAGCGCGGGACAGCCATACGAGCAGTACTTC. With all but the CDR3 taken from the reference TRBV5-4 and TRBJ2-7 genes, the full variable domain is: ETGVTQSPTHLIKTRGQQVTLRCSSQSGHNTVSWYQQALGQGPQFIFQYYREEENGRGNFPPRFSGLQFPNYSSELNVNALELDDSALYLCASSAGQPYEQYFGPGTRLTVT.